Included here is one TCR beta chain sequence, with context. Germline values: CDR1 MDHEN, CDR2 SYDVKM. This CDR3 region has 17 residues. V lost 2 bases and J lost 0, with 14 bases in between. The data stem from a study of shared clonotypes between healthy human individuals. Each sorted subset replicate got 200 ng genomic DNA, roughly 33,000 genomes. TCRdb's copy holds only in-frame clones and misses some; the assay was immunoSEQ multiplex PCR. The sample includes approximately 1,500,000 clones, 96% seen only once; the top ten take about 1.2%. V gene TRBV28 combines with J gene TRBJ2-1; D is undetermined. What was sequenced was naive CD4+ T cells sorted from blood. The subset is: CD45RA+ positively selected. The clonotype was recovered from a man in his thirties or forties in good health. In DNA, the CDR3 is TGTGCCAGCAGTTTACATGCAGGAAACCCCTCCTACAATGAGCAGTTCTTC. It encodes CASSLHAGNPSYNEQFF.